The 3 T cell receptor beta chains listed next were all sequenced from one sample in a study of cytomegalovirus exposure and HLA in healthy donors. It was with 60 Vbeta and 13 Jbeta primers that the PCR ran. Assay: immunoSEQ multiplex PCR; the TCRdb copy retains only in-frame clones and omits some. The data hold about 210,000 clones, with 87% observed a single time. The sequenced sample was PBMCs. Receptors were obtained from a boy aged 2 to 10 in good health and CMV-seronegative.

The rearrangement joins TRBV30 to TRBJ1-2; 8 positions agree with TRBD1. Trimming at V came to 5 bases and at J to 8 bases, leaving 4 bases not matched to a gene. The germline CDR1 and CDR2 sequences are GTSNPN and SVGIG (reference sequence). The CDR3 is 11 residues long. The CDR3, as DNA: TGTGCCTGGCAGGGGGCTGAGGGCTACACCTTC. The encoded protein is CAWQGAEGYTF.

V gene TRBV4-2 combines with J gene TRBJ1-5, with a weak D call TRBD1 (6 bases). CDR1 is LGHNA, CDR2 YNFKEQ, per germline. CDR3 length: 15 residues. The germline V and J ends were trimmed by 6 bases and 4 bases, with 16 bases remaining between them. CDR3 in amino acids: CASSPEVRGNQPQHF. The CDR3 DNA is TGTGCCAGCAGTCCCGAGGTGAGGGGGAATCAGCCCCAGCATTTT.

This chain links TRBV9 with TRBJ1-3, with unresolved D. The germline CDR1 and CDR2 sequences are SGDLS and YYNGEE. The CDR3 extends over 16 amino acids. The V end lost 0 bases, the J end lost 0 bases, and 10 bases lay between the germline ends. The CDR3 region has the DNA TGTGCCAGCAGCGTAGCTACGCCCTCCTCTGGAAACACCATATATTTT. Protein: CASSVATPSSGNTIYF.